This TCR beta chain was sequenced in a study of beta chain features in type 1 diabetes. Germline values: CDR1 LNHDA, CDR2 SQIVND (reference sequence). The length of the CDR3 is 16 residues. Trimming pared 3 bases from V and 4 bases from J, leaving 15 bases between. General observations from the study: Any HLA-type effect on TCRB rearrangement remained unresolved here. There were fewer insertions and more deletions at the VDJ junctions of type 1 diabetes patients. Across patients, naive, central memory and Treg TCRB repertoires exhibited apparently greater similarity than was observed across healthy donors. A moderate, significant TCRB CDR3 shortening appeared in type 1 diabetes across four CD4+ subsets.

Of the isolated RNA, all was reverse transcribed, and so the sequenced material was expressed TCRB transcripts. Here immunoSEQ multiplex PCR was the method, and the copy in TCRdb shows in-frame clones only, minus some. The sample includes 600,000 to 700,000 clones, under 15% of them seen just once. Sort purity for all populations was recorded as exceeding 98%. This clone was observed a few times. Antigen: not known. The V gene is TRBV19, the J gene TRBJ2-2, with D tentatively TRBD1 or TRBD2 (6 bases each). This TCR came from a man between 18 and 35 years old with type 1 diabetes. The material sequenced was naive CD4+ T cells from blood. As DNA, the CDR3 is TGTGCCAGTAGTATCAGAAGGGGGGCCGGCACCGGGGAGCTGTTTTTT. Translated, it gives CASSIRRGAGTGELFF.